The T cell receptor beta chain described here comes from a study of beta chain features in type 1 diabetes. On this clone itself: Its cognate antigen is unknown.

The whole isolated RNA underwent reverse transcription, so sequencing captured expressed TCRB transcripts. Using immunoSEQ multiplex PCR, the repertoire was profiled, and TCRdb retains in-frame clones only, with some absent. The data show 15,000 to 20,000 clones, 50% seen once. The CDR3 covers 15 residues. V trimming: 4 bases; J trimming: 10 bases; junction bases outside the gene matches: 9. The germline V gene encodes CDR1 SGHNT and CDR2 YYREEE (reference sequence). Study-level findings and limits: HLA influence on TCRB rearrangement stayed unresolved here.

The genes are TRBV5-4 and TRBJ1-6; 9 positions agree with TRBD1. The specimen was stem cell memory CD4+ T cells from blood. This sequence originates from a man between 18 and 29 years old in good health. The CDR3 region has the DNA TGTGCCAGCAGCCCAGGGACAGGGCCCGGATCACCCCTCCACTTT. Its translation: CASSPGTGPGSPLHF. The full variable domain, in which reference TRBV5-4 and TRBJ1-6 provide the parts outside the CDR3, is ETGVTQSPTHLIKTRGQQVTLRCSSQSGHNTVSWYQQALGQGPQFIFQYYREEENGRGNFPPRFSGLQFPNYSSELNVNALELDDSALYLCASSPGTGPGSPLHFGNGTRLTVT.